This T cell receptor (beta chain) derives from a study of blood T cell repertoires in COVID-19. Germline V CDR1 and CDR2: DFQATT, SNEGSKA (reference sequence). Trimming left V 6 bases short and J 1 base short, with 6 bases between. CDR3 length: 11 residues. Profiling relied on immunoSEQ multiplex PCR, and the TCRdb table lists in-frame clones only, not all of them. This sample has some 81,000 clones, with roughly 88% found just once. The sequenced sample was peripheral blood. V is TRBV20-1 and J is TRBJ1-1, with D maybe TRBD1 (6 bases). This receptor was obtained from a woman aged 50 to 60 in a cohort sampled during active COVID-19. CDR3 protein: CSAGGNTEAFF. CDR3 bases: TGCAGTGCAGGGGGGAACACTGAAGCTTTCTTT.